The 28 T cell receptor beta chains reported below all come from one sample, sequenced in a study of CD8 T cells in ankylosing spondylitis. Via MiXCR, TCRdb re-called the 5' RACE reads, giving one row per CDR3 protein. The data hold 35,000 to 50,000 distinct CDR3 sequences, with less than 4% observed a single time. The sequenced material came from blood, either unsorted or a sorted T cell fraction (not recorded which). The receptor source for this set is a male donor with ankylosing spondylitis or in good health (not recorded which).

In its sample, this clonotype was seen many times. This CDR3 is CASSVYSRATGELFF. CDR3 DNA sequence: TGTGCCAGCAGCGTATATTCCAGGGCCACCGGGGAGCTGTTTTTT. The rearrangement links TRBV9 to TRBJ2-2, with a tentative D call TRBD1 (5 bases). V was trimmed by 1 base and J by 4 bases, leaving 11 bases between them. The CDR3 has 15 residues. In germline, CDR1 is SGDLS, CDR2 YYNGEE.

This clonotype was counted ten times or more. The V and J genes are TRBV9 and TRBJ2-1; 12 bases fit TRBD2. This CDR3 has 17 residues. Germline V gives CDR1 SGDLS, CDR2 YYNGEE. The J segment lost 9 bases and the V segment lost 0 bases, leaving 10 bases of the junction unmatched. The CDR3 loop reads CASSVASGGAYGSEQFF. Written as DNA, the CDR3 is TGTGCCAGCAGCGTAGCTAGCGGGGGGGCCTATGGGAGTGAGCAGTTCTTC.

This clonotype came up many times. CDR3 nucleotide sequence: TGTGCCAGCAGCGTAGGAGACTCTGCGGGGGGGTTCGGGGCCAACGTCCTGACTTTC. As protein: CASSVGDSAGGFGANVLTF. This rearrangement joins TRBV9 to TRBJ2-6; 9 nucleotides agree with TRBD2. V was pared by 0 bases and J by 4 bases, with 11 bases of the junction left unmatched. The CDR3 sequence is 19 residues long. Germline CDR1 SGDLS, CDR2 YYNGEE.

This rearrangement joins TRBV9 to TRBJ1-2; D remains unclear. V lost 0 bases to trimming and J lost 6 bases, with 12 bases between them. The length of the CDR3 is 14 residues. The germline V gene has CDR1 SGDLS and CDR2 YYNGEE. The CDR3 reads CASSVAAGLDGYTF. CDR3 nucleotide sequence: TGTGCCAGCAGCGTAGCAGCCGGATTAGATGGCTACACCTTC.

This clonotype was found many times. V and J are TRBV9 and TRBJ2-1; 13 bases align to TRBD2. Trimming cost V 0 bases and J 4 bases; bases outside gene matches: 16. This CDR3 spans 21 amino acids. Germline values: CDR1 SGDLS, CDR2 YYNGEE. The CDR3 DNA reads TGTGCCAGCAGCGTAGCAGTTGGGCGGACTAGCGGGAGTCAATTGTACAATGAGCAGTTCTTC. This translates into CASSVAVGRTSGSQLYNEQFF.

This clonotype has a count of ten or more. This chain links TRBV9 with TRBJ1-1, with a weak D call TRBD1 (5 bases). CDR1 and CDR2 (germline): SGDLS, YYNGEE. The CDR3 covers 14 residues. Trimming shortened V by 2 bases and J by 0 bases, and 8 bases separated the two germline ends. The CDR3 nucleotides are TGTGCCAGCAGCGTGGGACGGGTGAACACTGAAGCTTTCTTT. The encoded protein is CASSVGRVNTEAFF. The full variable domain, completed using reference TRBV9 and TRBJ1-1, is DSGVTQTPKHLITATGQRVTLRCSPRSGDLSVYWYQQSLDQGLQFLIQYYNGEERAKGNILERFSAQQFPDLHSELNLSSLELGDSALYFCASSVGRVNTEAFFGQGTRLTVV.

This clonotype was counted ten times or more. This rearrangement joins TRBV9 to TRBJ2-3; D may be TRBD2 (6 bases). The CDR3 has 17 residues. CDR1 and CDR2 (germline): SGDLS, YYNGEE. The ends were cut back, 0 bases at V and 0 bases at J, with 14 bases in the middle. The CDR3 loop is CASSVGASVWSTDTQYF. CDR3 coding DNA: TGTGCCAGCAGCGTAGGGGCTAGCGTCTGGAGCACAGATACGCAGTATTTT.

Ten or more counts support this clonotype. The rearrangement uses TRBV9 and TRBJ2-6; D not certain. Trimming cost V 0 bases and J 1 base, with 14 bases left between them. The CDR3 is 18 residues long. The germline CDR1 and CDR2 sequences are SGDLS and YYNGEE. DNA of the CDR3: TGTGCCAGCAGCGTAGCAGTAGACGTGTCTTCTGGGGCCAACGTCCTGACTTTC. It translates to CASSVAVDVSSGANVLTF.

This clonotype was counted ten times or more. The rearrangement uses TRBV9 and TRBJ1-3; unclear D gene. Trimming took off 1 base at V and 0 bases at J, with 5 bases between the two ends. The CDR3 is 14 amino acids. Germline V gene sequence: CDR1 SGDLS, CDR2 YYNGEE. DNA for the CDR3: TGTGCCAGCAGCGTACGTAACTCTGGAAACACCATATATTTT. It yields the protein CASSVRNSGNTIYF.

This clonotype was observed many times. The genes are TRBV9 and TRBJ1-1; 7 nucleotides agree with TRBD1. The CDR3 loop spans 14 amino acids. The germline CDR1 and CDR2 sequences are SGDLS and YYNGEE. After removal of 2 bases from V and 5 bases from J, the junction contained 6 bases not matched to a gene. CDR3 region: CASSVEGAGTEAFF. In DNA form, the CDR3 reads TGTGCCAGCAGCGTTGAGGGGGCCGGGACTGAAGCTTTCTTT. The complete variable domain, with remaining parts taken from reference TRBV9 and TRBJ1-1, reads DSGVTQTPKHLITATGQRVTLRCSPRSGDLSVYWYQQSLDQGLQFLIQYYNGEERAKGNILERFSAQQFPDLHSELNLSSLELGDSALYFCASSVEGAGTEAFFGQGTRLTVV.

This clonotype came up many times. The chain employs TRBV25-1 and TRBJ2-7; 9 bases fit TRBD1. V gave up 0 bases and J gave up 4 bases; unmatched junction bases: 4. The CDR3 consists of 15 residues. Germline lookup yields CDR1 MGHDK and CDR2 SYGVNS. CDR3 sequence reads: CASSEYLGQGYEQYV. CDR3 coding DNA: TGTGCCAGCAGTGAATACCTGGGACAGGGTTACGAGCAGTACGTC.

This clonotype appeared many times. This chain joins TRBV9 and TRBJ1-3; D is possibly TRBD1 (5 bases). The CDR3 consists of 14 residues. V dropped 3 bases and J dropped 6 bases, with 13 bases sitting between them. CDR1 is SGDLS, CDR2 YYNGEE, per germline. The CDR3 sequence: CASSERQSLNTIYF. CDR3 bases: TGTGCCAGCAGCGAAAGACAGAGTTTAAACACCATATATTTT.

In this sample, this clonotype turned up many times. DNA for the CDR3: TGTGCCAGCAGCACGGCACTAGGGTTAGGGGAGACCCAGTACTTC. The encoded protein is CASSTALGLGETQYF. This sequence joins TRBV9 and TRBJ2-5; possible D gene TRBD2, 5 bases. Germline V gene data show CDR1 as SGDLS and CDR2 as YYNGEE. The germline V and J ends were trimmed by 4 bases and 5 bases, with 18 bases remaining between them. The CDR3 extends over 15 amino acids.

In its sample, this clonotype was seen many times. The rearrangement links TRBV9 to TRBJ2-1; TRBD2 aligns across 11 bases. The germline V gene has CDR1 SGDLS and CDR2 YYNGEE. This CDR3 has 15 amino acids. With 4 bases clipped from V and 4 bases from J, the junction kept 4 bases outside the gene matches. CDR3 nucleotides: TGTGCCAGCAGCAGATTAGCGGGAGGGTACAATGAGCAGTTCTTC. Translation gives CASSRLAGGYNEQFF.

This clonotype was observed many times. This chain links TRBV9 with TRBJ1-1; no firm D call. Trimming removed 3 bases from V and 5 bases from J, with 17 bases in between. The CDR3 length is 15 residues. The germline CDR1 and CDR2 sequences are SGDLS and YYNGEE. The CDR3 region has the DNA TGTGCCAGCAGCGATCTTTTCAGAGAAGGGACTGAAGCTTTCTTT. Amino acids: CASSDLFREGTEAFF.

Ten or more counts support this clonotype. This chain connects TRBV9 to TRBJ1-3; D not certain. Germline-derived CDR1 and CDR2 are SGDLS and YYNGEE. CDR3 length: 13 amino acids. V was trimmed by 3 bases and J by 0 bases, leaving 4 bases between them. The CDR3: CASSEISGNTIYF. The CDR3 nucleotides are TGTGCCAGCAGCGAAATCTCTGGAAACACCATATATTTT.

This clonotype showed up many times. The chain carries TRBV9 and TRBJ2-3; 8 bases align to TRBD2. After removal of 0 bases from V and 2 bases from J, the junction contained 5 bases not matched to a gene. Germline-derived CDR1 and CDR2 are SGDLS and YYNGEE. The CDR3 contains 16 residues. CDR3 protein: CASSVESSGFTDTQYF. In DNA form, the CDR3 reads TGTGCCAGCAGCGTAGAGTCTAGCGGGTTCACAGATACGCAGTATTTT.

This clonotype was recorded at least ten times. Here the CDR3 DNA reads TGTGCCAGCAGCGTAGTTGATGGTGGGCCCGCCAAGACAGGGGACAATGAGCAGTTCTTC. Translation gives CASSVVDGGPAKTGDNEQFF. The V call is TRBV9, the J call TRBJ2-1, with 8 positions matching TRBD1. Trimming at V came to 0 bases and at J to 5 bases, leaving 19 bases not matched to a gene. CDR1 SGDLS and CDR2 YYNGEE come from the germline V gene. The CDR3 spans 20 residues. The full variable domain, with the rest looked up from reference TRBV9 and TRBJ2-1, is DSGVTQTPKHLITATGQRVTLRCSPRSGDLSVYWYQQSLDQGLQFLIQYYNGEERAKGNILERFSAQQFPDLHSELNLSSLELGDSALYFCASSVVDGGPAKTGDNEQFFGPGTRLTVL.

This clonotype was counted ten times or more. This chain uses TRBV9 with TRBJ2-4; possible D gene TRBD2, 5 bases. This CDR3 has 15 amino acids. Trimming removed 4 bases from V and 1 base from J, with 12 bases in between. CDR1 is SGDLS, CDR2 YYNGEE, per germline. The CDR3 nucleotides read TGTGCCAGCAGCCCACTAGTTAGTGCCAAAAACATTCAGTACTTC. Amino acids: CASSPLVSAKNIQYF.

CDR3: CASSVRTRAGGTGELFF. DNA for the CDR3: TGTGCCAGCAGCGTGAGAACCCGGGCGGGGGGCACCGGGGAGCTGTTTTTT. V and J are TRBV9 and TRBJ2-2, with TRBD2 identical over 8 bases. The CDR3 spans 17 residues. Germline V gives CDR1 SGDLS, CDR2 YYNGEE. J lost 4 bases, V lost 2 bases, and 10 bases had no gene match.

This clonotype was observed many times. The V gene is TRBV9, the J gene TRBJ2-1; D uncertain. The V and J ends lost 3 bases and 0 bases respectively, with 16 bases between them. The length of the CDR3 is 17 residues. The germline V gene encodes CDR1 SGDLS and CDR2 YYNGEE. The CDR3: CASSDKSRSSSYNEQFF. The CDR3 DNA reads TGTGCCAGCAGCGACAAGAGCAGGTCCAGCTCCTACAATGAGCAGTTCTTC.

This clonotype was seen many times. V gene TRBV9 combines with J gene TRBJ1-6, with no clear D. The CDR3 consists of 16 residues. V gave up 2 bases and J gave up 6 bases, with 15 bases separating them. Germline values: CDR1 SGDLS, CDR2 YYNGEE. DNA of the CDR3: TGTGCCAGCAGCGTGGAGGCGGACCGGGCTAATTCACCCCTCCACTTT. It translates to CASSVEADRANSPLHF.

The chain couples TRBV9 to TRBJ1-4, with D possibly TRBD1 on 5 matching bases. Germline V gene data show CDR1 as SGDLS and CDR2 as YYNGEE. The CDR3 is 14 amino acids. V was clipped by 0 bases and J by 8 bases, with 11 bases between them. CDR3 nucleotide sequence: TGTGCCAGCAGCGTAGGCGGGGGAGGAGAAAAACTGTTTTTT. Translating gives CASSVGGGGEKLFF.

This clonotype was picked up many times. This sequence joins TRBV23-1 and TRBJ2-7, with a possible D match to TRBD2 (6 bases). TRBV23-1 is an ORF for which the function is uncertain. V was pared by 11 bases and J by 1 base, with 12 bases between. The CDR3 is 12 residues long. This CDR3 reads CARLGGSYEQYV. DNA of the CDR3: TGCGCCCGGCTGGGGGGATCCTACGAGCAGTACGTC.

Many counts were recorded for this clonotype. The V call is TRBV9, the J call TRBJ2-5; D not resolved. V was shortened by 0 bases and J by 1 base, with 7 bases between the two germline ends. This CDR3 spans 14 amino acids. CDR1 is SGDLS, CDR2 YYNGEE, per germline. In DNA, the CDR3 is TGTGCCAGCAGCGTAGCCCCCCTCCAAGAGACCCAGTACTTC. Translating gives CASSVAPLQETQYF.

This clonotype was recorded many times. The CDR3 is CSASKGQGIWCNQPQHF. Here the CDR3 DNA reads TGCAGTGCTAGTAAAGGACAGGGGATTTGGTGCAATCAGCCCCAGCATTTT. V gene TRBV20-1 combines with J gene TRBJ1-5; 9 bases match TRBD1. The CDR3 contains 17 residues. Germline V gene lookup returns CDR1 DFQATT and CDR2 SNEGSKA (reference sequence). V dropped 3 bases and J dropped 2; count of bases not matched to a gene: 11.

The sample holds many counts of this clonotype. The V call is TRBV9, the J call TRBJ2-3; 10 nucleotides line up with TRBD2. The CDR3 is made up of 16 amino acids. The J segment lost 3 bases and the V segment lost 0 bases, leaving 4 bases of the junction unmatched. Germline CDR1 SGDLS, CDR2 YYNGEE. The CDR3 loop is CASSVVGLAATDTQYF. The CDR3 DNA reads as TGTGCCAGCAGCGTAGTTGGACTAGCGGCTACAGATACGCAGTATTTT.

This clonotype came up many times. This chain connects TRBV9 to TRBJ1-1, with a tentative D call TRBD1 (5 bases). V shed 0 bases and J shed 6 bases, with 18 bases lying between them. The CDR3 runs to 16 residues. The germline V gene encodes CDR1 SGDLS and CDR2 YYNGEE. CDR3 DNA sequence: TGTGCCAGCAGCGTAGCTACGGGCAGGGAGGGTCCTGAAGCTTTCTTT. Its protein product is CASSVATGREGPEAFF.